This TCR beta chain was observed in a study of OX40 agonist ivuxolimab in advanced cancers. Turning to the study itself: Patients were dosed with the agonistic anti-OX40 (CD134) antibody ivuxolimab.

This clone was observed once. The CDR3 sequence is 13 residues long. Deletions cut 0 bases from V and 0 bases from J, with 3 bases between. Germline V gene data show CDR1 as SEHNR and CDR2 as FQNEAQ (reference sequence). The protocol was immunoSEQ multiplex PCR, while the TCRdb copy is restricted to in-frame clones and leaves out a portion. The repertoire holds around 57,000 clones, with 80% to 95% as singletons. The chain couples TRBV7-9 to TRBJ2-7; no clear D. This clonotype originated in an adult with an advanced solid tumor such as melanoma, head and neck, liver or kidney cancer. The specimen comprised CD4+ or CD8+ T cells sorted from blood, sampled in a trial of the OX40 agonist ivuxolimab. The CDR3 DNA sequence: TGTGCCAGCAGCTTAGCCCTCTCCTACGAGCAGTACGTC. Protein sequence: CASSLALSYEQYV.